This TCR beta chain originates from a study of T-cell reconstitution after alpha-beta-depleted transplantation in children. Overall study results and limits: Where some patients showed high TCRbeta diversity at day 60, it came from recipient T cells and thymic progenitors that had survived. There were reportedly several hundred expanded graft clones from which alpha-beta T cells came about two months after transplant.

This CDR3 is 15 amino acids long. The V end was cut by 0 bases, the J end by 3 bases, with 12 bases between. CDR1 and CDR2 (germline): SGHRS, YFSETQ. Using unique molecular identifiers, the investigators prepared the TCRbeta library. One entry per CDR3 protein, called by TCRdb with MiXCR from the PCR reads. Here the sample spans 610,000 or so distinct CDR3 sequences, 27% being singletons. This clonotype was detected a few times. Its specificity is unknown. This TCR was recovered from a boy in the first two years of life with Wiskott-Aldrich syndrome, due to receive a stem cell transplant. Sequences were derived from PBMCs, sampled before TCRalphabeta/CD19-depleted stem cell transplant. The V gene is TRBV5-1, the J gene TRBJ1-1; possibly TRBD1 for D (5 bases). Here the CDR3 DNA reads TGCGCCAGCAGCTTGGATGGGTGGGGGGACACTGAAGCTTTCTTT. Translation gives CASSLDGWGDTEAFF.